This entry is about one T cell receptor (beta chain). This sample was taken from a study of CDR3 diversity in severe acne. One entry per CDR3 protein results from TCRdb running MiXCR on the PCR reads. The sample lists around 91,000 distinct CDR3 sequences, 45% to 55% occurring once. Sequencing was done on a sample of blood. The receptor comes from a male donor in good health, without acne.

CDR3 protein: CASSEQGVDTQYF. CDR3 nucleotides: TGTGCCAGCAGTGAACAGGGGGTAGATACGCAGTATTTT. The rearrangement joins TRBV27 to TRBJ2-3; 8 bases map to TRBD1. The ends lost 5 bases at V and 5 bases at J; junction bases unmatched: 3. This CDR3 is 13 amino acids long. CDR1 is MNHEY and CDR2 is SMNVEV in the germline V gene (reference sequence).